One sample yielded the 16 T cell receptor beta chains listed below, sequenced in a study of T cells after yellow fever vaccination. From the 5' RACE reads, TCRdb called clonotypes with MiXCR, one entry per CDR3 protein. This table has 610,000 or so distinct CDR3 sequences, over 9% appearing once. The source material was PBMCs, sampled on the day of the yellow fever booster vaccination. These TCRs come from a man aged 25-40 years who received the YFV17D yellow fever vaccine.

As to this clonotype: A much larger clone differs by one base, so this may be a read error. This chain connects TRBV20-1 to TRBJ2-1; TRBD2 agrees at 8 bases. With 8 bases clipped from V and 6 bases from J, the junction kept 3 bases outside the gene matches. This CDR3 region has 11 residues. Looked up from germline, CDR1 is DFQATT and CDR2 is SNEGSKA (reference sequence). CDR3 protein: CSTAGVNEQFF. CDR3 coding DNA: TGCAGTACAGCGGGAGTCAATGAGCAGTTCTTC.

For the CDR3, the DNA is TGTGCCAGCAGCCAAGATTTCGGCGGAGGGATGGGTACGCAGTATTTT. Translation gives CASSQDFGGGMGTQYF. J is TRBJ2-3 and V is TRBV3-1, with D possibly being TRBD2 (6 bases). The CDR3 is made up of 16 amino acids. Germline-derived CDR1 and CDR2 are LGHDT and YNNKEL (reference sequence). V lost 0 bases and J lost 8, with 18 bases in between.

V is TRBV5-1 and J is TRBJ2-7, with 7 bases aligning to TRBD1. Germline V gene sequence: CDR1 SGHRS, CDR2 YFSETQ. The length of the CDR3 is 15 residues. The ends lost 3 bases at V and 3 bases at J; junction bases unmatched: 9. The CDR3 here is CASSYGTAEYYEQYF. CDR3 nucleotide sequence: TGCGCCAGCAGCTACGGGACAGCGGAGTACTACGAGCAGTACTTC. The complete variable domain, with remaining parts taken from reference TRBV5-1 and TRBJ2-7, reads KAGVTQTPRYLIKTRGQQVTLSCSPISGHRSVSWYQQTPGQGLQFLFEYFSETQRNKGNFPGRFSGRQFSNSRSEMNVSTLELGDSALYLCASSYGTAEYYEQYFGPGTRLTVT.

The rearrangement links TRBV7-9 to TRBJ2-1; 12 bases map to TRBD2. Trimming removed 5 bases from V and 9 bases from J; junction bases left unmatched: 8. The CDR3 covers 15 residues. CDR1 and CDR2 from the germline V gene are SEHNR and FQNEAQ (reference sequence). The CDR3 protein is CASSETSGSGAEQFF. The CDR3 nucleotides are TGTGCCAGCAGCGAGACTAGCGGGAGTGGGGCTGAGCAGTTCTTC.

This clonotype was seen a handful of times. V gene TRBV4-3 combines with J gene TRBJ2-3; 15 positions match TRBD2. The CDR3 spans 18 residues. V dropped 2 bases and J dropped 5; count of bases not matched to a gene: 8. Germline lookup yields CDR1 LGHNA and CDR2 YSLEER. The CDR3 loop reads CASSQWTSGRGAQDTQYF. The CDR3 DNA sequence: TGCGCCAGCAGCCAATGGACTAGCGGGAGGGGCGCACAAGATACGCAGTATTTT.

The chain couples TRBV29-1 to TRBJ2-1; 11 positions agree with TRBD2. Germline CDR1 reads SQVTM; CDR2 reads ANQGSEA. V trimming: 2 bases; J trimming: 7 bases; junction bases outside the gene matches: 16. The CDR3 runs to 18 residues. The CDR3 nucleotides read TGCAGCGTTGAAAGATATGGTAGCGGGAGGGCCAAGATGAATGAGCAGTTCTTC. This codes for CSVERYGSGRAKMNEQFF.

The V call is TRBV7-8, the J call TRBJ1-5, with D maybe TRBD1 (6 bases). The V and J ends lost 5 bases and 5 bases respectively, with 19 bases between them. CDR3 size: 16 residues. Germline CDR1 SGHVS, CDR2 FQNEAQ. CDR3 sequence reads: CASSPVMGTTYQPQHF. CDR3 DNA sequence: TGTGCCAGCAGCCCAGTGATGGGGACAACTTATCAGCCCCAGCATTTT.

This clonotype showed up just a few times. The chain carries TRBV20-1 and TRBJ2-7; 10 bases agree with TRBD1. This CDR3 is 13 amino acids long. In germline, CDR1 is DFQATT, CDR2 SNEGSKA (reference sequence). V trimming: 4 bases; J trimming: 6 bases; junction bases outside the gene matches: 6. In nucleotides, the CDR3 is TGCAGTGCTAAGGACAGGGGGTTTGCCGAGCAGTACTTC. This gives the protein CSAKDRGFAEQYF.

This clonotype was detected only a few times. V usage is TRBV6-1 and J usage is TRBJ2-1; D gene ambiguous. The CDR3 spans 13 residues. Trimming shortened V by 7 bases and J by 0 bases, and 7 bases separated the two germline ends. Germline V gives CDR1 MNHNS, CDR2 SASEGT. The DNA of the CDR3 is TGTGCCAGCACGCAGAGCTCCTACAATGAGCAGTTCTTC. This codes for CASTQSSYNEQFF.

The genes are TRBV6-1 and TRBJ1-3, with no clear D. Germline CDR1 MNHNS, CDR2 SASEGT. CDR3 size: 13 residues. V lost 3 bases, J lost 1 base, and 4 bases lay in between. CDR3 region: CASSDRSGNTIYF. For the CDR3, the DNA is TGTGCCAGCAGTGACCGGTCTGGAAACACCATATATTTT.

This clonotype showed up just a few times. The chain employs TRBV12-3 or TRBV12-4 and TRBJ2-3; possible D gene TRBD2, 5 bases. The V end was cut by 4 bases, the J end by 4 bases, with 18 bases between. The CDR3 totals 16 residues. In DNA, the CDR3 is TGTGCCAGCAGTTCTCGAGCTGATAGCGTTGCAGATACGCAGTATTTT. Translation gives CASSSRADSVADTQYF.

This clonotype has ten or more counts. The chain uses TRBV4-3 and TRBJ2-1, with unresolved D. The CDR3 totals 16 residues. Germline values: CDR1 LGHNA, CDR2 YSLEER. Trimming left V 0 bases short and J 5 bases short, with 14 bases between. CDR3 residues: CASSQEHLGRHNEQFF. Written as DNA, the CDR3 is TGCGCCAGCAGCCAAGAGCACCTAGGTAGGCACAATGAGCAGTTCTTC.

The rearrangement uses TRBV5-6 and TRBJ2-7, with a possible D match to TRBD1 (5 bases). The CDR3 extends over 15 amino acids. Per the germline V gene, CDR1 is SGHDT and CDR2 is YYEEEE. The V gene lost 0 bases and the J gene lost 6 bases, with 16 bases spanning the gap. The CDR3: CASSLAVQGWTEQYF. CDR3 nucleotides: TGTGCCAGCAGCTTGGCCGTGCAGGGATGGACCGAGCAGTACTTC.

This clonotype was found a few times. The rearrangement joins TRBV9 to TRBJ2-7; D may be TRBD2 (5 bases). This CDR3 has 13 residues. Germline V CDR1 and CDR2: SGDLS, YYNGEE. Trimming cost V 3 bases and J 6 bases, with 13 bases left between them. The CDR3 nucleotides are TGTGCCAGCAGCGCAGACGGACTTCCCGAGCAGTACTTC. This translates into CASSADGLPEQYF.

V is TRBV20-1 and J is TRBJ2-5, with D maybe TRBD1 (6 bases). Trimming pared 3 bases from V and 2 bases from J, leaving 10 bases between. Looked up from germline, CDR1 is DFQATT and CDR2 is SNEGSKA (reference sequence). This CDR3 has 13 residues. The CDR3 sequence: CSASVGTQETQYF. Written as DNA, the CDR3 is TGCAGTGCTAGTGTGGGGACACAAGAGACCCAGTACTTC.

The rearrangement links TRBV7-2 to TRBJ2-3, with a possible D match to TRBD2 (6 bases). The CDR3 consists of 14 residues. Germline V gene lookup returns CDR1 SGHTA and CDR2 FQGNSA. V was cut by 7 bases and J by 0 bases, with 11 bases left in between. The CDR3 nucleotides read TGTGCCAGCACCCGAGCGGGCAGCACAGATACGCAGTATTTT. Protein: CASTRAGSTDTQYF.